This T cell receptor beta chain was sequenced for a study of human T cells and chemical hapten exposure. In the study overall: Donors were sensitized with 2% DPC on the upper inner arm. Mostly female patients had alopecia areata, totalis or universalis.

In germline, CDR1 is SNHLY, CDR2 FYNNEI. Trimming removed 7 bases from V and 9 bases from J; junction bases left unmatched: 7. The CDR3 covers 13 residues. Comments on this clonotype: No antigen is known for it.

Notes on the study in general: Clustering by CDR3 similarity yielded significantly more large clusters from expanded TCRs than controls. Among TCRs, those above 1 in 1000 frequency were unaffected by DPC sensitization.

A single record per CDR3 protein comes from TCRdb applying MiXCR to the RACE reads. Found here are 60,000 to 65,000 distinct CDR3 sequences, 8% to 13% of them singletons; the top ten hold about 2%. Time point described: patch test 3, about 24 weeks after DPC sensitization. Documented treatment: therapeutic diphenylcyclopropenone sensitization with weekly scalp DPC. The receptor was derived from a woman in her thirties with alopecia areata. Some clones in this sample may be carry-over from other donors' samples. The sample in question was whole blood, obtained in connection with sensitization to the hapten diphenylcyclopropenone (DPC). The chain employs TRBV2 and TRBJ1-5, with 9 bases aligning to TRBD1. The CDR3 DNA is TGTGCCAGCATGCCGGGACAGGGAGGGCCCCAGCATTTT. Translating gives CASMPGQGGPQHF.